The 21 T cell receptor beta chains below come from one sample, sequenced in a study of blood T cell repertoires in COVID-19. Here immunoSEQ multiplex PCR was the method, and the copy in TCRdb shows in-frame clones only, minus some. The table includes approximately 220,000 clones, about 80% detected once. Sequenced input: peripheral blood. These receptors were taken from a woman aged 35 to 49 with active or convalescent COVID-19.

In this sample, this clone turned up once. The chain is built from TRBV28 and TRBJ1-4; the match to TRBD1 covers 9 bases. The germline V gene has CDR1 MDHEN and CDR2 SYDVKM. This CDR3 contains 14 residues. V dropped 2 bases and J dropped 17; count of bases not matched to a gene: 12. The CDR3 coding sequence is TGTGCCAGCAGTTTAGAGGGGACAGGGAAGGTGGGTTTTTTT. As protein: CASSLEGTGKVGFF.

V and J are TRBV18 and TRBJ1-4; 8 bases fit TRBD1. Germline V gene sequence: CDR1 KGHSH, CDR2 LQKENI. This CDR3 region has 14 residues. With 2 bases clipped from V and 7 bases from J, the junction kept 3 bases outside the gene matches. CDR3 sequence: CASSPGQGSEKLFF. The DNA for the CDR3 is TGTGCCAGCTCACCAGGACAGGGAAGTGAAAAACTGTTTTTT.

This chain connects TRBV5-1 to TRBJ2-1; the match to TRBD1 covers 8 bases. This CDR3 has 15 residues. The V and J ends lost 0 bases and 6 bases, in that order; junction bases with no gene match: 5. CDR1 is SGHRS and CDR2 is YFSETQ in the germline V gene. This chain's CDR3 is CASSLGQGAFNEQFF. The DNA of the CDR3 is TGCGCCAGCAGCTTGGGGCAGGGGGCCTTCAATGAGCAGTTCTTC.

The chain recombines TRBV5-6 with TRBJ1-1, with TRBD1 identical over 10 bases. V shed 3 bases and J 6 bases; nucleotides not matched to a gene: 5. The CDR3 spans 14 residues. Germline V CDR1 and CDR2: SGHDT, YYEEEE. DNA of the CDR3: TGTGCCAGCAGCTCGGACAGGGGGGTCGCTGAAGCTTTCTTT. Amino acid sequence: CASSSDRGVAEAFF.

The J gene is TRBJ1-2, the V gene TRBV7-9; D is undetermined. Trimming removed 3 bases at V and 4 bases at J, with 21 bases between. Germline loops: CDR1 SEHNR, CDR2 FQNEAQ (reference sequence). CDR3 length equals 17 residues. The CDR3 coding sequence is TGTGCCAGCAGCTTGTCGGGAGTCAAGGCCCTTTCCTATGGCTACACCTTC. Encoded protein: CASSLSGVKALSYGYTF.

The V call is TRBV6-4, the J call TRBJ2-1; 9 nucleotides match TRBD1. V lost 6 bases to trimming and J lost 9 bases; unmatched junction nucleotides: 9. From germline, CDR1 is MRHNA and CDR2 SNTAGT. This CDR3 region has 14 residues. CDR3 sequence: CASRQTGGMVEQFF. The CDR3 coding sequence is TGTGCCAGCAGACAGACAGGGGGAATGGTTGAGCAGTTCTTC.

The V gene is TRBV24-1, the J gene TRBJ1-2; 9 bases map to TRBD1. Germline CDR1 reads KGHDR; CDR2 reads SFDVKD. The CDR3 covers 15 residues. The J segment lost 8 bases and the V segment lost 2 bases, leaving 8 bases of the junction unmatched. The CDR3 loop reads CATSDSGDRERGYTF. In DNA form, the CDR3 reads TGTGCCACCAGTGATTCGGGGGACAGGGAGAGGGGCTACACCTTC.

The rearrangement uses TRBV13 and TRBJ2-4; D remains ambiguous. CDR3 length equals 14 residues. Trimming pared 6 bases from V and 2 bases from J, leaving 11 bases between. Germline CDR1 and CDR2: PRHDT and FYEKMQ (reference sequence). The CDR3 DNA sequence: TGTGCCAGCAGACGACGAGGAACCAAAAACATTCAGTACTTC. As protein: CASRRRGTKNIQYF.

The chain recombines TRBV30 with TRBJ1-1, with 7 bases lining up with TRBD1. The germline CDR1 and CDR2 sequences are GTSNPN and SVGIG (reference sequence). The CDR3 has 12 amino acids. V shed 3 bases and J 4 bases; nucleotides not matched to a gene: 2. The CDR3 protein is CAWRDRATEAFF. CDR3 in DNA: TGTGCCTGGAGAGACAGGGCCACTGAAGCTTTCTTT.

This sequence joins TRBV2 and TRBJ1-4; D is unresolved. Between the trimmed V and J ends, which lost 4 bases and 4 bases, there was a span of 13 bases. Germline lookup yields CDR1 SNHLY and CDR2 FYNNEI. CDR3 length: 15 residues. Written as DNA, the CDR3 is TGTGCCAGCAGTGGGTCGGGAGGGTTTAATGAAAAACTGTTTTTT. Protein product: CASSGSGGFNEKLFF.

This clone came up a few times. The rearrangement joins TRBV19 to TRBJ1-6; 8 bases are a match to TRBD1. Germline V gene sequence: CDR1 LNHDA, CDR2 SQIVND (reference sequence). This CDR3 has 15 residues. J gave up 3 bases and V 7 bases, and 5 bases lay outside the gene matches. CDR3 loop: CASIGGQGYNSPLHF. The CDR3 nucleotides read TGTGCCAGTATCGGTGGACAGGGCTATAATTCACCCCTCCACTTT. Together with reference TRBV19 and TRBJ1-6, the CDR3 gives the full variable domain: DGGITQSPKYLFRKEGQNVTLSCEQNLNHDAMYWYRQDPGQGLRLIYYSQIVNDFQKGDIAEGYSVSREKKESFPLTVTSAQKNPTAFYLCASIGGQGYNSPLHFGNGTRLTVT.

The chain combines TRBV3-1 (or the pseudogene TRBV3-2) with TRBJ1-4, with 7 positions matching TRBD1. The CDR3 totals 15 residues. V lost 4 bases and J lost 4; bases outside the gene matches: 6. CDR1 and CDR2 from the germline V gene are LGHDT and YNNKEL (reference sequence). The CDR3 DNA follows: TGTGCCAGCAGCCCAGGGACAGTTCGTAATGAAAAACTGTTTTTT. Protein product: CASSPGTVRNEKLFF.

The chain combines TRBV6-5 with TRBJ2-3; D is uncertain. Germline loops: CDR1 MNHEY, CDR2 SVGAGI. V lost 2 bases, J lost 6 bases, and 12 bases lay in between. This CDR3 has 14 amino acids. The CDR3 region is CASSYNEMADTQYF. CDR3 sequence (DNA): TGTGCCAGCAGTTACAACGAAATGGCCGATACGCAGTATTTT.

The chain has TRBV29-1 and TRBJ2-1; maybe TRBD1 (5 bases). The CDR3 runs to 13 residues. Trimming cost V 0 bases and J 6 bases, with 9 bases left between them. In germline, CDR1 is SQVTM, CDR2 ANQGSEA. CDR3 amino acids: CSVEDRAGNEQFF. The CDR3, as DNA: TGCAGCGTTGAAGACAGGGCTGGCAATGAGCAGTTCTTC.

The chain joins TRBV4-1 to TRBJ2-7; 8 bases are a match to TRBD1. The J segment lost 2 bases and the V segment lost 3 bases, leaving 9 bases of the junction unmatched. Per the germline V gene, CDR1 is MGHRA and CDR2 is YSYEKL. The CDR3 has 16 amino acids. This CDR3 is CASSHLGQGNTYEQYF. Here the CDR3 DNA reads TGCGCCAGCAGCCACCTCGGACAGGGAAATACCTACGAGCAGTACTTC.

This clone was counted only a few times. The CDR3 loop reads CASSIGDINEKLFF. Written as DNA, the CDR3 is TGTGCCAGTAGTATAGGGGACATAAATGAAAAACTGTTTTTT. The chain joins TRBV19 to TRBJ1-4, with a tentative D call TRBD1 (6 bases). The CDR3 loop spans 14 amino acids. The V and J ends lost 1 base and 5 bases respectively, with 8 bases between them. From germline, CDR1 is LNHDA and CDR2 SQIVND (reference sequence).

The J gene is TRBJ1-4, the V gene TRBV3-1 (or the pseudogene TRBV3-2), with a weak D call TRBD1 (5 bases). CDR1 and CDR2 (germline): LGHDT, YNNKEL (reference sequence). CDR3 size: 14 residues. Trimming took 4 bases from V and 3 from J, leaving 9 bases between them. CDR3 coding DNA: TGTGCCAGCAGCCCCTGGGGGGCTAATGAAAAACTGTTTTTT. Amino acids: CASSPWGANEKLFF.

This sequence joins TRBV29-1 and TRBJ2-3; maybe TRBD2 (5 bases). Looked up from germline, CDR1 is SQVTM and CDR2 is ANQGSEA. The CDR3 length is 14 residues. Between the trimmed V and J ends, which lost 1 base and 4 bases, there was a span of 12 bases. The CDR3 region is CSVEGGDFADTQYF. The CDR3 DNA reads TGCAGCGTTGAAGGGGGAGATTTCGCAGATACGCAGTATTTT.

The CDR3 DNA sequence: TGTGCCAGCAGTACCCCGGGGTCAGGGGGATATGGCTACACCTTC. This sequence encodes CASSTPGSGGYGYTF. The rearrangement uses TRBV27 and TRBJ1-2; 7 bases match TRBD1. The CDR3 has 15 residues. Germline CDR1 and CDR2: MNHEY and SMNVEV (reference sequence). Germline trimming cut 5 bases from V and 5 bases from J; bases unmatched to any gene: 11.

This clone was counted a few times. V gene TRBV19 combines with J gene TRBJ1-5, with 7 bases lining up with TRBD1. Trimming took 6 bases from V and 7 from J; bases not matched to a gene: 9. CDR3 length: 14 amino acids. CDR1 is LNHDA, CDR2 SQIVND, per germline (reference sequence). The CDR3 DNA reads TGTGCCAGTAGCCCTTGGGACAGCGGGCAGCCCCAGCATTTT. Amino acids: CASSPWDSGQPQHF.

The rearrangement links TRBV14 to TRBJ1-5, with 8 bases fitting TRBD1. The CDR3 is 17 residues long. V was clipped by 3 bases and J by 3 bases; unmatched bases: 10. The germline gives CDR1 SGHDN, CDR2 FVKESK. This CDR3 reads CASSQVSGGTANQPQHF. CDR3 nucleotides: TGTGCCAGCAGCCAGGTATCAGGGGGCACGGCCAATCAGCCCCAGCATTTT. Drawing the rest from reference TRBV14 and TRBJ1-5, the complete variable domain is EAGVTQFPSHSVIEKGQTVTLRCDPISGHDNLYWYRRVMGKEIKFLLHFVKESKQDESGMPNNRFLAERTGGTYSTLKVQPAELEDSGVYFCASSQVSGGTANQPQHFGDGTRLSIL.